This TCR beta chain was observed in a study of T cell responses to AZD1222 COVID-19 vaccine. In this sample, this clone turned up a few times. Its cognate antigen is unknown. Method: immunoSEQ multiplex PCR; TCRdb's copy keeps in-frame clones and lacks some. The data show 130,000 to 150,000 clones, 85% to 95% seen once. Regarding the study as a whole: Every sample of the repertoires postdated the peak T cell response. Spike-specific TCR breadth and depth were elevated following two AZD1222 doses. Across the whole spike, CD4 TCRs peaked at regions 160-218 and 743-854.

The length of the CDR3 is 16 residues. The germline CDR1 and CDR2 sequences are MDHEN and SYDVKM. Trimming at V came to 6 bases and at J to 1 base, leaving 8 bases not matched to a gene. The material was peripheral blood, obtained after recovery from COVID-19. This TCR was recovered from an adult who had recovered from COVID-19. The genes are TRBV28 and TRBJ2-7, with 11 bases that match TRBD2. CDR3 sequence: CASSRPLAGVSYEQYF. CDR3 nucleotide sequence: TGTGCCAGCAGCCGACCACTAGCGGGAGTGTCCTACGAGCAGTACTTC.